This TCR beta chain came from a study of T-cell memory formation after mild COVID-19 (dated by TCRdb to about 2021). With regard to the full study: Most TCR sequence clusters were specific to one of the two donors. The cohort comprised two young, previously healthy adult volunteers, one female and one male. T-cell clones expanding and contracting after mild COVID-19 in a couple of donors were tracked by longitudinal TCRalpha and TCRbeta repertoire sequencing.

Ficoll-Paque density gradient centrifugation was used to isolate PBMCs. Study-wide findings and limitations: The detection of some responding clones in pre-infection memory suggests that pre-existing cross-reactive memory T cells joined the SARS-CoV-2 response. SARS-CoV-2 specificity was not confirmed for the second-wave clones peaking on day 37. Only a couple of mild cases were covered in the study, and larger cohorts including severe cases with pre-infection samples were considered necessary. Balanced CD4/CD8 phenotypes were observed for clones contracting from day 15 to 85, whereas a bias towards CD4+ was observed for a second wave of clones expanding from day 15 to 37. Contracting CD4+ clones were found mainly in CM and EM memory subsets, while CD8+ clones were enriched in EMRA.

From its cysteine to its phenylalanine, the CDR3 spans 14 amino acids. Just CDR3 DNA is preserved here, 42 bases in frame from base 1. From the germline V gene, CDR1 is MNHEY and CDR2 is SVGAGI. Trimming at the junction amounts to 7 bases on V and 2 bases on J, and the germline ends lie 14 bases apart. Instrument on record: Illumina NovaSeq 6000. cDNA libraries for TCRalpha and TCRbeta were prepared by 5'RACE using constant-segment primers, with sample barcodes and unique molecular identifiers added. RNA was extracted from every sample with Trizol reagent. Library amplification was performed in two PCR steps, and a second sample barcode and Illumina TruSeq adapters were introduced in the second step. Libraries were sequenced on an Illumina NovaSeq with 2 x 150 bp paired-end reads. Per the original workflow: Reads were demultiplexed and collapsed into UMI-guided consensus sequences with migec v1.2.7. With mixcr v2.1.11, UMI consensuses were aligned to TRA and TRB V and J templates and assembled into clonotypes. Expanded or contracted clonotypes were those called significant by both edgeR and NoisET, with noise models trained on biological replicates. For edgeR calls, the cutoffs were a false discovery rate-adjusted p below 0.01 and a log2 fold-change threshold of 1. As an exploratory analysis of dynamics, max-normalized trajectories of the 1000 most abundant clonotypes were examined by PCA with hierarchical clustering. Each responding clone was given a CD4 or CD8 phenotype based on the CD4+ and CD8+ repertoires, which had been sequenced separately. TCRdb ran its own pipeline on the public reads, namely fastp trimming at Q25 and MiXCR clone calling, and kept in-frame beta chains. Merged by CDR3 protein, the rows form single entries marked with the most common genes and DNA. What appears here as the V and J calls and clone size reflects TCRdb's work, not the paper's. The sample records under 450,000 distinct CDR3 sequences, 20% to 30% of which are singletons. Less than 15% of the sample is held by the ten biggest clonotypes.

In this sample, this clonotype turned up a few times. Which antigen it targets is not known. Qualities for individual bases were not recorded, and no much larger clone is one base off. The chain was built from TRBV6-5 and TRBJ2-5, with no reliable assignment of the D segment. This TCR was sampled from an adult woman who had mild COVID-19 (a few samples of this study predate the infection). The sample titles of this study are shuffled in the database, so cell type and time point are left out; the donor was told from shared clones. Input material: PBMCs or a T cell subset sorted from them (not recorded which). The CDR3 is CASTRWVGQETQYF. The nucleotides read TGTGCCAGCACGCGCTGGGTTGGGCAAGAGACCCAGTACTTC.